This entry describes one TCR beta chain. It has no known antigen specificity. No base-level quality is on record; no much larger clone is a single base apart. The library was made by multiplex PCR. Sequencing took place on an Illumina HiSeq 2500. TCRbeta libraries were constructed through three rounds of nested PCR with primers (Table S4) according to protocols modified from ARM-PCR. Before sequencing, PCR products of 200-500 bp were cut from the gel and purified using the QIAquick gel extraction kit. On the authors' methods: Trimmomatic was used to clean the reads, FLASH was used to merge the reads into complete CDR3 sequences, and MiTCR was used to assign the reads to V(D)J germline segments. VDJtools was used to compute clonal diversity as the inverse Simpson's index. In-frame sequences lacking a premature stop codon were counted as productive reads. TCRdb took the public reads, trimmed them with fastp at Q25, ran MiXCR for clone calling and kept in-frame beta chains. Each CDR3 protein gets just one entry, which takes the most common genes and DNA from the rows behind it. The V and J calls come from TCRdb's annotation, not from the publication. The sample table shows some 80,000 distinct CDR3 sequences, and 76% are seen once. Of the sample, 40% falls within the top ten clones.

The sample is drawn from a study of tumor and adjacent non-tumor tissue in lung cancer (dated by TCRdb to between 2017 and 2018). Background for the entire study: By cancer type, the cohort comprised eleven to twelve adenocarcinoma patients, 2 squamous cell carcinoma patients and 1 small cell lung cancer patient. Using bulk TCRbeta repertoires from some 16 lung cancer patients, the study set lung tumor tissue side by side with matched distant non-tumor lung tissue. Sequencing generated a total of more than 100 million productive TCRbeta reads, averaging around 4 million reads per sample. The roughly 15 patients were aged about 31 to 76 years, included about ten men and 5 women, and had TNM stage I to III disease. For each patient, one tumor sample and one normal lung sample were taken, giving under 35 paired specimens that underwent TCRbeta CDR3 sequencing. The study at large found these results: The top 100 clones accounted for a significantly larger cumulative portion of the repertoire in normal lung than in tumor tissue. Significantly higher TCR diversity (inverse Simpson) was observed in tumor tissue than in normal lung tissue (approximately 400 vs 170, P = 0.0075, Mann-Whitney U test). Because peripheral blood was not sequenced, the blood TCRbeta repertoires of the lung cancer patients in the study went unexamined. The sequencing platform is not named in the methods, and unique molecular identifiers are not mentioned. The cohort had only roughly 16 patients, and the authors noted that larger samples and more detailed clinical data are needed. TCR diversity was significantly higher in younger patients, and greater tumor TCR diversity was associated with shorter overall survival and shorter disease-free survival.

RNA was isolated from bulk, unsorted tissue, and RNA quality was assessed with a NanoDrop ND-1000 and an Agilent 2100. For the normal lung samples, distant non-tumor tissue was collected more than 3 cm away from the tumor edge. All donors had newly diagnosed lung cancer, had not received prior chemotherapy, and were admitted for thoracic surgery in China between August and November 2014. Patients who had received previous radiotherapy or chemotherapy, or who had another concurrent cancer, were excluded from the study. Pieces of surgical tissue measuring roughly 1-2 cm3 were kept in RNAlater solution and stored at -80 degrees C until use. Looking up the germline V gene (reference sequence) yields CDR1 DFQATT and CDR2 SNEGSKA. The cysteine opens and the phenylalanine closes a CDR3 of 13 amino acids. CDR3 DNA only is kept here, 39 bases in frame from base 1.

The sequence joins TRBV20-1 to TRBJ1-1; TRBD1 aligns with 9 central bases. The sequenced sample was distant non-tumor lung tissue. This clonotype originated in a man aged 65 to 79 with non-small cell lung cancer. The CDR3 loop reads CIAAGTGTNEAFF. DNA sequence: TGCATAGCTGCTGGGACAGGGACAAATGAAGCTTTCTTT.